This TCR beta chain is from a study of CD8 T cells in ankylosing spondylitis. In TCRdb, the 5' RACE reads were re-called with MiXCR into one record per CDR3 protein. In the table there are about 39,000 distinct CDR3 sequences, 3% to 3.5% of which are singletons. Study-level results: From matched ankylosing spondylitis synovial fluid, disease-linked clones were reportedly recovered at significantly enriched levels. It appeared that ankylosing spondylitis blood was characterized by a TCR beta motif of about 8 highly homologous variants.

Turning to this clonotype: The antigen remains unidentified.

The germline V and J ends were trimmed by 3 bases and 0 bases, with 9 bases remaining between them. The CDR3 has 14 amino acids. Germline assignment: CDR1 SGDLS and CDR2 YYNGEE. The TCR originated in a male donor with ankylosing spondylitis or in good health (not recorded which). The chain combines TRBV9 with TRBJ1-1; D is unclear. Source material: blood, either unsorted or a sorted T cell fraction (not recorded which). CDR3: CASSAAPLNTEAFF. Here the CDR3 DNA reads TGTGCCAGCAGCGCGGCCCCCCTGAACACTGAAGCTTTCTTT.